A selection of T cell receptor beta chains follows, all from one sample in a study of shared clonotypes between healthy human individuals. The data were produced by immunoSEQ multiplex PCR, yet TCRdb's version contains in-frame clones alone and is incomplete. This sample has about 600,000 clones, with approximately 97% found just once. The sequenced sample was naive CD4+ T cells sorted from blood. These TCRs come from a woman aged 25-40 years in good health. Each CDR3 is given with its conserved first and last residue.

j_call v_call cdr3_aa
TRBJ2-7 TRBV7-3 CASSSQSSYEQYF
TRBJ2-1 TRBV11-1 CASSLALAGEQFF
TRBJ2-6 TRBV5-4 CASSSGTGGANVLTF
TRBJ2-3 TRBV28 CASSLTSSYTDTQYF
TRBJ2-1 TRBV7-2 CASSGRVAGYNEQFF
TRBJ2-3 TRBV11-2 CASSLPPTPTDTQYF
TRBJ1-5 TRBV19 CASRQKTGGNANQPQHF
TRBJ1-4 TRBV13 CASPPPTAQLFF
TRBJ1-3 TRBV18 CASSPGQGITGNTIYF
TRBJ2-7 TRBV10-3 CAIRAGASYEQYF
TRBJ1-2 TRBV28 CASSLGGAENYGYTF
TRBJ2-7 TRBV2 CATAFEGGRSHEQYF
TRBJ2-7 TRBV27 CASSSRTIPKQGKQYF
TRBJ1-5 TRBV28 CASSFRSGQPGNQPQHF
TRBJ1-2 TRBV27 CASSSRQGASVYRNYGYTF
TRBJ1-2 TRBV19 CASTRTGPNYGYTF
TRBJ1-6 TRBV7-3 CASREAGEGRSPLHF
TRBJ2-2 TRBV6-5 CASSYSPRFGELFF
TRBJ2-7 TRBV5-1 CASRDESLPAYEQYF
TRBJ2-3 TRBV19 CASSIRTWSDTQYF
TRBJ2-7 TRBV11-2 CASSPIQRRGTYEQYF
TRBJ2-5 TRBV5-1 CASRTEAATPRAQYF
TRBJ1-1 TRBV19 CASSTRDLNTEAFF
TRBJ2-3 TRBV10-1 CASSDRADTQYF
TRBJ1-1 TRBV2 CASKRGTNTEAFF
TRBJ2-7 TRBV28 CASSSGAEEGPYEQYF
TRBJ2-2 TRBV9 CASSVEPGQTMGGELFF
TRBJ1-1 TRBV6-5 CASSFDRTGTEAFF
TRBJ2-7 TRBV19 CASSIASYEQYF
TRBJ2-7 TRBV11-2 CASSLGPGYEQYF
TRBJ1-5 TRBV28 CASSLVGVQPQHF
TRBJ1-4 TRBV6-6 CASSSNEKLFF
TRBJ2-1 TRBV7-9 CASSLVADEQFF
TRBJ2-7 TRBV5-1 CASSWREGNEQYF
TRBJ1-2 TRBV19 CASTPGGLAYGYTF
TRBJ2-1 TRBV7-8 CASSPRTAVSEQFF
TRBJ2-3 TRBV5-4 CASSRGLAGGDTQYF
TRBJ2-7 TRBV7-9 CASSSTGYEQYF
TRBJ1-5 TRBV19 CASSIFRINQPQHF
TRBJ2-1 TRBV6-4 CASSVLAGNEQFF
TRBJ2-7 TRBV10-3 CAISGLGSSYEQYF
TRBJ1-4 TRBV28 CASTLRGRRTNEKLFF
TRBJ2-7 TRBV6-5 CASRWRERDYEQYF
- TRBV28 CASTYRQDSYEQYF
TRBJ2-1 TRBV2 CASMEQVYGDEQFF
TRBJ1-5 TRBV15 CATSRIDRGRSNQPQHF
TRBJ2-7 TRBV14 CASSQDLGLGRSYEQYF
TRBJ2-3 TRBV21-1 CAGLARDTDTQYF
TRBJ2-2 TRBV10-1 CASSVSGNTGELFF
TRBJ2-6 TRBV2 CAPRHRDSGANVLTF